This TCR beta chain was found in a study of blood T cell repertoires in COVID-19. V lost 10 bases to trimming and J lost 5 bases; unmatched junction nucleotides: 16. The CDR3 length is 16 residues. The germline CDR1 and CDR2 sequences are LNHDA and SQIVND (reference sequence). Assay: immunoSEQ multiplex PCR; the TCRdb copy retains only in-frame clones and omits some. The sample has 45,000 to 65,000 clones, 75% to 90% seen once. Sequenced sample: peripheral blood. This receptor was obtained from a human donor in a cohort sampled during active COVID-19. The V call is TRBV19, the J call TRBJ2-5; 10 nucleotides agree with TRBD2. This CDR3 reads CATEARASGGRETQYF. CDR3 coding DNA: TGTGCCACCGAGGCAAGGGCTAGCGGGGGCCGCGAGACCCAGTACTTC.